This TCR beta chain was obtained from a study of post-analysis software for immune sequencing data. The sample holds a few counts of this clonotype. Its antigen is currently unknown. Study-level points and caveats: About five TRBV segments were more frequent in patients than controls; TRBV5-6, TRBV5-1 and TRBV20-1 belonged to this group. Co-batched samples clustered tightly together by F measure. The normalized Chao1 diversity of multiple sclerosis patients was significantly lower than that of controls.

Trimming stripped 1 base from V and 0 bases from J, with 10 bases between. Germline V gene data show CDR1 as SGHNT and CDR2 as YENEEA. The CDR3 length is 15 residues. Presence of unique molecular identifiers characterized the TCR beta cDNA libraries. The source material, roughly 0.85 to 10 million T cells, gave rise to roughly 0.5 million cDNA molecules. TCRdb reanalysed the PCR reads using MiXCR and keeps one entry per CDR3 protein. The sample yields 650,000 to 900,000 distinct CDR3 sequences, around 45% seen once. This clonotype was obtained from a girl under 18 with multiple sclerosis. The sample was blood. V usage is TRBV11-3 and J usage is TRBJ2-7; D uncertain. The CDR3: CASSLGWADSYEQYF. Here the CDR3 DNA reads TGTGCCAGCAGCTTAGGTTGGGCAGACTCCTACGAGCAGTACTTC.